These T cell receptor beta chains were read from a single sample in a study of T cells after yellow fever vaccination. TCRdb itself ran the 5' RACE reads through MiXCR, one entry per CDR3 protein. The sample records a few hundred thousand distinct CDR3 sequences, around 8.6% being singletons. The starting material was CD4+ T cells sorted from PBMCs, obtained 5 days after the yellow fever booster vaccination. Every receptor here comes from a man between 18 and 29 years old who received the YFV17D yellow fever vaccine. CDR3s include the opening cysteine and the closing phenylalanine or tryptophan. A D gene is named only where the DNA matches it firmly. Rows may omit the clone size; those that give it use once, few, many or a size class.

CDR3aa: CSARFWRGDTGELFF
CDR3nt: TGCAGTGCTAGGTTCTGGCGGGGGGACACCGGGGAGCTGTTTTTT
d_gene: TRBD2
abundance: many
j_gene: TRBJ2-2
v_gene: TRBV20-1
len: 15

CDR3aa: CASSPQAPGSGANVLTF
CDR3nt: TGTGCCAGCAGCCCCCAGGCACCCGGCTCTGGGGCCAACGTCCTGACTTTC
d_gene: -
abundance: -
j_gene: TRBJ2-6
v_gene: TRBV9
len: 17

CDR3aa: CASSPPPRSRGNTIYF
CDR3nt: TGTGCCAGCAGCCCTCCACCACGGTCCCGCGGAAACACCATATATTTT
d_gene: -
abundance: -
j_gene: TRBJ1-3
v_gene: TRBV9
len: 16

CDR3aa: CASSYEDRETQYF
CDR3nt: TGTGCCAGCAGTTACGAGGACCGAGAGACCCAGTACTTC
d_gene: -
abundance: -
j_gene: TRBJ2-5
v_gene: TRBV6-6
len: 13

CDR3aa: CASSLQTGTGELFF
CDR3nt: TGTGCCAGCAGCTTGCAGACGGGTACCGGGGAGCTGTTTTTT
d_gene: -
abundance: -
j_gene: TRBJ2-2
v_gene: TRBV5-5
len: 14

CDR3aa: CASSLDRASSPLHF
CDR3nt: TGTGCCAGCAGCCTGGACAGGGCGAGTTCACCCCTCCACTTT
d_gene: TRBD1
abundance: few
j_gene: TRBJ1-6
v_gene: TRBV27
len: 14

CDR3aa: CSARDNRAGDTEAFF
CDR3nt: TGCAGTGCTAGAGATAATAGAGCAGGGGACACTGAAGCTTTCTTT
d_gene: -
abundance: once
j_gene: TRBJ1-1
v_gene: TRBV20-1
len: 15

CDR3aa: CASSEGGLRWTEAFF
CDR3nt: TGTGCCAGCAGTGAGGGGGGGTTGAGGTGGACTGAAGCTTTCTTT
d_gene: -
abundance: -
j_gene: TRBJ1-1
v_gene: TRBV25-1
len: 15

CDR3aa: CASSSIAGQAYNEQFF
CDR3nt: TGTGCCAGCAGCTCGATTGCGGGACAGGCCTACAATGAGCAGTTCTTC
d_gene: TRBD1
abundance: -
j_gene: TRBJ2-1
v_gene: TRBV11-2
len: 16

CDR3aa: CASSDGTGNSPLHF
CDR3nt: TGTGCCAGCAGTGACGGAACAGGCAATTCACCCCTCCACTTT
d_gene: -
abundance: -
j_gene: TRBJ1-6
v_gene: TRBV6-4
len: 14

CDR3aa: CSARSGTDYYEQYF
CDR3nt: TGCAGTGCTAGATCCGGGACTGACTACTACGAGCAGTACTTC
d_gene: -
abundance: many
j_gene: TRBJ2-7
v_gene: TRBV20-1
len: 14

CDR3aa: CASSQDIGGERQFF
CDR3nt: TGTGCCAGCAGCCAAGATATCGGGGGGGAAAGGCAGTTCTTC
d_gene: TRBD2
abundance: few
j_gene: TRBJ2-1
v_gene: TRBV3-1
len: 14

CDR3aa: CASGAPTEAFF
CDR3nt: TGCGCCAGCGGAGCTCCCACTGAAGCTTTCTTT
d_gene: -
abundance: -
j_gene: TRBJ1-1
v_gene: TRBV4-1
len: 11

CDR3aa: CATSDASGEYHNEQFF
CDR3nt: TGTGCCACCAGTGACGCTAGCGGGGAGTACCACAATGAGCAGTTCTTC
d_gene: TRBD2
abundance: few
j_gene: TRBJ2-1
v_gene: TRBV24-1
len: 16

CDR3aa: CASSATGSGNTIYF
CDR3nt: TGTGCCAGCAGCGCAACAGGGTCTGGAAACACCATATATTTT
d_gene: -
abundance: -
j_gene: TRBJ1-3
v_gene: TRBV9
len: 14

CDR3aa: CSARDRGRGEQFF
CDR3nt: TGCAGTGCCCGGGACAGGGGCCGTGGTGAGCAGTTCTTC
d_gene: TRBD1
abundance: few
j_gene: TRBJ2-1
v_gene: TRBV20-1
len: 13

CDR3aa: CSASGGEQFF
CDR3nt: TGCAGTGCTAGTGGAGGTGAGCAGTTCTTC
d_gene: -
abundance: -
j_gene: TRBJ2-1
v_gene: TRBV20-1
len: 10

CDR3aa: CSARVPRRADTQYF
CDR3nt: TGCAGTGCTAGAGTCCCGCGGCGGGCAGATACGCAGTATTTT
d_gene: -
abundance: few
j_gene: TRBJ2-3
v_gene: TRBV20-1
len: 14

CDR3aa: CASQRDALNTEAFF
CDR3nt: TGCGCCAGCCAGAGGGACGCCCTGAACACTGAAGCTTTCTTT
d_gene: -
abundance: -
j_gene: TRBJ1-1
v_gene: TRBV5-1
len: 14

CDR3aa: CASRERVKGTGELFF
CDR3nt: TGTGCCAGTAGGGAAAGGGTGAAAGGCACCGGGGAGCTGTTTTTT
d_gene: -
abundance: -
j_gene: TRBJ2-2
v_gene: TRBV19
len: 15